This T cell receptor (beta chain) originates from a study of blood T cell repertoires in COVID-19. TCRdb's copy holds only in-frame clones and misses some; the assay was immunoSEQ multiplex PCR. The sample yields 250,000 or so clones, 86% seen once. Per germline, CDR1 LNHDA and CDR2 SQIVND (reference sequence). V was trimmed by 10 bases and J by 2 bases, leaving 9 bases between them. This CDR3 has 12 amino acids. Sequencing input: PBMCs or T cells enriched from blood (not recorded which). The source of this sequence is a man aged 35-49 years who had recovered from COVID-19. The V call is TRBV19, the J call TRBJ1-5; D gene uncertain. The CDR3 region has the DNA TGTGCCACCACAATTGGCAATCAGCCCCAGCATTTT. The encoded protein is CATTIGNQPQHF.